The sample holds one count of the clone carrying this T cell receptor beta chain. The sample comes from a study of memory CD4+ T cells and cytomegalovirus serostatus. Study-wide context: Healthy Belgian adult donors included about nine CMV-positive and 24 CMV-negative people.

The data were produced by immunoSEQ multiplex PCR, yet TCRdb's version contains in-frame clones alone and is incomplete. Seen here are 85,000 to 100,000 clones, 80% observed once, and the top ten hold 3.6%. Single viable CD3+CD4+CD8-CD45RO+ cells were sorted as the memory CD4+ T cells. Positive selection with CD4 microbeads enriched total CD4+ T cells. The receptor's source is an adult in good health and CMV-seropositive. The sequenced material came from memory CD4+ T cells from blood.

CDR3 protein: CASSLWGQGSDQPQHF. The CDR3 region has the DNA TGTGCCAGCAGCCTCTGGGGACAGGGGTCGGACCAGCCCCAGCATTTT. This chain uses TRBV7-9 with TRBJ1-5; the match to TRBD1 covers 10 bases. CDR3 length: 16 residues. CDR1 and CDR2 (germline): SEHNR, FQNEAQ (reference sequence). After removal of 5 bases from V and 7 bases from J, the junction contained 11 bases not matched to a gene.